The 18 T cell receptor beta chains presented below share a single source sample, sequenced in a study of cytomegalovirus exposure and HLA in healthy donors. Vbeta (60) and Jbeta (13) primers were used in the PCR. TCRdb's copy holds only in-frame clones and misses some; the assay was immunoSEQ multiplex PCR. The sample has over 150,000 clones, 80% seen once. Specimen: PBMCs. These receptors were collected from a woman between 35 and 50 years old in good health and CMV-seropositive.

The chain joins TRBV28 to TRBJ2-2; D call uncertain. Germline V CDR1 and CDR2: MDHEN, SYDVKM. CDR3 size: 12 residues. V lost 5 bases, J lost 7 bases, and 8 bases lay in between. DNA of the CDR3: TGTGCCAGCAGTGTGGGCCTCGGGGAGCTGTTTTTT. This sequence encodes CASSVGLGELFF.

CDR3 DNA: TGTGCCAGCAGTAAAGGACTAGCGGACCTCTACGAGCAGTACTTC. Translation: CASSKGLADLYEQYF. The V gene is TRBV2, the J gene TRBJ2-7; 10 bases fit TRBD2. The CDR3 totals 15 residues. Losses at the gene ends were 5 bases for V and 3 bases for J; bases not matched to a gene: 7. Germline CDR1 is SNHLY and CDR2 is FYNNEI.

The chain combines TRBV27 with TRBJ1-2; TRBD1 matches at 10 bases. The trim removed 3 bases at V and 8 bases at J, leaving 9 bases unmatched. The CDR3 has 15 residues. CDR1 is MNHEY and CDR2 is SMNVEV in the germline V gene (reference sequence). The CDR3 reads CASSLAGTGVYGYTF. The CDR3 nucleotides are TGTGCCAGCAGTTTGGCCGGGACAGGGGTATACGGCTACACCTTC.

This chain's CDR3 is CASTPGQRMNTEAFF. The CDR3 DNA sequence: TGCGCCAGCACACCGGGACAGCGCATGAACACTGAAGCTTTCTTT. The chain has TRBV4-1 and TRBJ1-1; 7 bases align to TRBD1. This CDR3 region has 15 residues. V shed 7 bases and J 0 bases; nucleotides not matched to a gene: 8. CDR1 is MGHRA, CDR2 YSYEKL, per germline.

The rearrangement links TRBV11-3 to TRBJ2-1; possible D gene TRBD2, 5 bases. The germline V gene encodes CDR1 SGHNT and CDR2 YENEEA. V dropped 5 bases and J dropped 9 bases, with 14 bases sitting between them. This CDR3 has 13 amino acids. CDR3 protein: CASSRRLEGEQFF. CDR3 coding DNA: TGTGCCAGCAGCCGTAGACTCGAGGGTGAGCAGTTCTTC.

This clone was found a few times. The chain carries TRBV5-1 and TRBJ2-1; 7 bases agree with TRBD2. Trimming cost V 5 bases and J 5 bases; bases outside gene matches: 4. There are 13 residues in the CDR3. CDR1 is SGHRS and CDR2 is YFSETQ in the germline V gene. In DNA form, the CDR3 reads TGCGCCAGCAGGCGGCTAGCGGACAATGAGCAGTTCTTC. Translated: CASRRLADNEQFF.

The rearrangement joins TRBV27 to TRBJ1-1; D gene ambiguous. V was cut by 4 bases and J by 0 bases, with 15 bases left in between. This CDR3 is built from 16 residues. The V gene's germline CDR1 is MNHEY and CDR2 SMNVEV (reference sequence). This chain's CDR3 is CASSSRTGMMNTEAFF. The CDR3 bases are TGTGCCAGCAGTTCTAGGACGGGAATGATGAACACTGAAGCTTTCTTT.

The V and J genes are TRBV13 and TRBJ2-3; D is possibly TRBD1 (5 bases). V dropped 1 base and J dropped 0 bases, with 17 bases sitting between them. In germline, CDR1 is PRHDT, CDR2 FYEKMQ (reference sequence). This CDR3 has 18 amino acids. The CDR3 loop reads CASSLAHSRVPSTDTQYF. Here the CDR3 DNA reads TGTGCCAGCAGCTTAGCCCACAGCAGGGTTCCTAGCACAGATACGCAGTATTTT. Looking up the rest from reference TRBV13 and TRBJ2-3 gives the full variable domain: AAGVIQSPRHLIKEKRETATLKCYPIPRHDTVYWYQQGPGQDPQFLISFYEKMQSDKGSIPDRFSAQQFSDYHSELNMSSLELGDSALYFCASSLAHSRVPSTDTQYFGPGTRLTVL.

The CDR3 reads CASSLSTVGTDTQYF. CDR3 DNA: TGTGCCAGCAGCTTAAGCACAGTTGGCACAGATACGCAGTATTTT. The V gene is TRBV7-8, the J gene TRBJ2-3, with D unresolved. The CDR3 has 15 residues. Germline V gene lookup returns CDR1 SGHVS and CDR2 FQNEAQ. Trimming removed 2 bases at V and 1 base at J, with 10 bases between.

V usage is TRBV15 and J usage is TRBJ1-2; 9 bases are shared with TRBD1. The CDR3 is made up of 16 amino acids. CDR1 is LNHNV and CDR2 is YYDKDF in the germline V gene (reference sequence). The junction had 8 bases not matched to a gene; V was cut back by 3 bases and J by 3 bases. Written as DNA, the CDR3 is TGTGCCACCAGCAGGGGGGGGACAGGGATTGACTATGGCTACACCTTC. This translates into CATSRGGTGIDYGYTF.

The gene calls are TRBV5-1 and TRBJ1-2, with D hard to call. CDR1 is SGHRS and CDR2 is YFSETQ in the germline V gene. This CDR3 is built from 15 residues. The ends were cut back, 0 bases at V and 0 bases at J, with 9 bases in the middle. CDR3 residues: CASSLGQSSNYGYTF. CDR3 bases: TGCGCCAGCAGCTTGGGACAATCTTCTAACTATGGCTACACCTTC.

This chain joins TRBV28 and TRBJ1-1, with D unclear. The ends were cut back, 2 bases at V and 7 bases at J, with 8 bases in the middle. Germline V lookup: CDR1 MDHEN, CDR2 SYDVKM. The length of the CDR3 is 12 residues. CDR3: CASSLGQVEAFF. The CDR3 DNA sequence: TGTGCCAGCAGTTTAGGGCAAGTTGAAGCTTTCTTT.

The chain joins TRBV10-2 to TRBJ2-1, with TRBD2 identical over 7 bases. J was trimmed by 5 bases and V by 5 bases; bases with no gene match: 0. The CDR3 spans 12 residues. The V gene's germline CDR1 is WSHSY and CDR2 SAAADI. The CDR3 sequence is CASSSGNNEQFF. CDR3 DNA sequence: TGCGCCAGCAGTAGCGGGAACAATGAGCAGTTCTTC.

Of note for this clone: One junction end does not reproduce the germline sequence, and a read error may be involved. J is TRBJ1-2 and V is TRBV30; D gene uncertain. In germline, CDR1 is GTSNPN, CDR2 SVGIG (reference sequence). The CDR3 extends over 11 amino acids. The CDR3 region is CAWRPRQADLF. The CDR3 nucleotides are TGTGCCTGGAGACCCCGCCAGGCCGACCTCTTC.

The V call is TRBV7-9, the J call TRBJ2-2; possible D gene TRBD1, 5 bases. This CDR3 is 14 amino acids long. Trimming took 5 bases from V and 7 from J, leaving 14 bases between them. Germline CDR1 is SEHNR and CDR2 is FQNEAQ (reference sequence). As DNA, the CDR3 is TGTGCCAGCAGCATGCAGGGCCCGAACGGGGAGCTGTTTTTT. Its translation is CASSMQGPNGELFF. Full variable domain (missing parts from reference TRBV7-9 and TRBJ2-2): DTGVSQNPRHKITKRGQNVTFRCDPISEHNRLYWYRQTLGQGPEFLTYFQNEAQLEKSRLLSDRFSAERPKGSFSTLEIQRTEQGDSAMYLCASSMQGPNGELFFGEGSRLTVL.

The rearrangement links TRBV5-4 to TRBJ2-3, with D possibly TRBD2 on 6 matching bases. The CDR3 consists of 14 residues. Germline values: CDR1 SGHNT, CDR2 YYREEE (reference sequence). The ends were cut back, 3 bases at V and 5 bases at J, with 13 bases in the middle. The CDR3 is CASSSRWGVDTQYF. CDR3 DNA sequence: TGTGCCAGCAGCTCCCGATGGGGGGTAGATACGCAGTATTTT.

The V call is TRBV19, the J call TRBJ2-1; D is undetermined. The V end lost 7 bases, the J end lost 0 bases, and 13 bases lay between the germline ends. Germline lookup yields CDR1 LNHDA and CDR2 SQIVND (reference sequence). The CDR3 has 15 residues. The CDR3 DNA reads as TGTGCCAGTAAAAACGACCGGAGCTCCTACAATGAGCAGTTCTTC. It specifies CASKNDRSSYNEQFF.

This clone was recorded once. The chain uses TRBV6-5 and TRBJ2-1, with TRBD2 identical over 8 bases. The CDR3 runs 16 residues. CDR1 and CDR2 (germline): MNHEY, SVGAGI. V shed 2 bases and J 4 bases; nucleotides not matched to a gene: 7. The DNA of the CDR3 is TGTGCCAGCAGTTACGGGAGCGGGGGTGGATACAATGAGCAGTTCTTC. Translating it yields CASSYGSGGGYNEQFF.